One sample yielded the 26 T cell receptor beta chains listed below, sequenced in a study of blood T cell repertoires in COVID-19 (TCRdb year 2020). Library creation used the immunoSEQ multiplex PCR assay. TCRdb stores this immuneACCESS table with in-frame sequences only. Part of the clones is absent; in the studies checked, under half of the shortfall reflects unresolved V genes, and no reason is known for the rest. The sample table records some 75,000 clones; more than 80% of these occur just once. Clones ranked in the top ten supply 6.9% of the sample. Sequencing used peripheral blood. The origin of the receptors is a human donor in a cohort sampled during active COVID-19.

The chain uses TRBV18 and TRBJ1-1, with 8 nucleotides matching TRBD1. Per germline, CDR1 KGHSH and CDR2 LQKENI. Losses at the gene ends were 5 bases for V and 3 bases for J; bases not matched to a gene: 5. This CDR3 is 14 amino acids long. The DNA of the CDR3 is TGTGCCAGCTCATCCGCCAGGGGGCACACTGAAGCTTTCTTT. This translates into CASSSARGHTEAFF.

The chain is built from TRBV27 and TRBJ2-7, with TRBD1 matching 9 bases. Germline V gene data show CDR1 as MNHEY and CDR2 as SMNVEV (reference sequence). The CDR3 sequence is 15 residues long. V gave up 5 bases and J gave up 6 bases; unmatched junction bases: 11. Written as DNA, the CDR3 is TGTGCCAGCAGTCATCGGCGGGACAGGGAAAGCGAGCAGTACTTC. Amino acids: CASSHRRDRESEQYF.

The chain couples TRBV3-1 (or the pseudogene TRBV3-2) to TRBJ1-2; 8 bases match TRBD1. V lost 4 bases and J lost 8; bases outside the gene matches: 6. The CDR3 covers 13 residues. Germline lookup yields CDR1 LGHDT and CDR2 YNNKEL (reference sequence). CDR3 loop: CASSPTGGEGYTF. As DNA, the CDR3 is TGTGCCAGCAGCCCAACAGGGGGAGAGGGCTACACCTTC.

The gene calls are TRBV6-2 or TRBV6-3 and TRBJ1-2; TRBD1 is a possible D gene (5 bases). V dropped 2 bases and J dropped 5 bases, with 21 bases sitting between them. Germline CDR1 is MNHEY and CDR2 is SVGEGT. This CDR3 spans 17 amino acids. The CDR3 here is CASSYPLPGGVGYGYTF. The CDR3 coding sequence is TGTGCCAGCAGTTACCCCCTCCCGGGAGGGGTCGGGTATGGCTACACCTTC.

The rearrangement uses TRBV6-5 and TRBJ1-1; tentatively, D is TRBD1 (5 bases). V lost 1 base, J lost 0 bases, and 12 bases lay in between. In germline, CDR1 is MNHEY, CDR2 SVGAGI. The CDR3 loop spans 16 amino acids. The CDR3 DNA is TGTGCCAGCAGTTACTTTGGGGGGACTATGAACACTGAAGCTTTCTTT. This encodes CASSYFGGTMNTEAFF.

V and J are TRBV2 and TRBJ2-7; 7 bases line up with TRBD1. CDR3 size: 12 residues. V was pared by 6 bases and J by 8 bases, with 7 bases of the junction left unmatched. Germline CDR1 and CDR2: SNHLY and FYNNEI. CDR3 loop: CASRRDSLKQYF. The CDR3 region has the DNA TGTGCCAGCAGACGGGACAGTTTGAAGCAGTACTTC.

V usage is TRBV28 and J usage is TRBJ2-3; 8 bases map to TRBD2. The CDR3 is made up of 15 amino acids. Germline CDR1 and CDR2: MDHEN and SYDVKM. V shed 6 bases and J 3 bases; nucleotides not matched to a gene: 8. The CDR3 loop reads CASRESGGRTDTQYF. CDR3 coding DNA: TGTGCCAGCAGAGAGAGCGGGGGTAGGACAGATACGCAGTATTTT.

This chain links TRBV10-3 with TRBJ1-1, with 7 bases matching TRBD1. CDR1 ENHRY and CDR2 SYGVKD come from the germline V gene. There are 19 residues in the CDR3. V trimming: 3 bases; J trimming: 0 bases; junction bases outside the gene matches: 16. The CDR3 spells CAISDSTGPVNSMNTEAFF. CDR3 bases: TGTGCCATCAGTGACTCGACAGGGCCCGTAAATTCGATGAACACTGAAGCTTTCTTT.

This chain uses TRBV5-1 with TRBJ2-1; 10 nucleotides align to TRBD1. Germline CDR1 SGHRS, CDR2 YFSETQ. The CDR3 is 16 amino acids. Germline trimming cut 0 bases from V and 2 bases from J; bases unmatched to any gene: 2. The DNA of the CDR3 is TGCGCCAGCAGCTTGGCTGGACAGGGGGCCTACAATGAGCAGTTCTTC. Residues: CASSLAGQGAYNEQFF.

The genes are TRBV30 and TRBJ2-1; 7 nucleotides agree with TRBD2. The CDR3 loop spans 15 amino acids. V trimming: 0 bases; J trimming: 6 bases; junction bases outside the gene matches: 8. CDR1 and CDR2 from the germline V gene are GTSNPN and SVGIG (reference sequence). For the CDR3, the DNA is TGTGCCTGGAGTGTGGGTCTAGCGGTAGGCAATGAGCAGTTCTTC. It yields the protein CAWSVGLAVGNEQFF.

This clone has only a few counts. The rearrangement links TRBV3-1 (or the pseudogene TRBV3-2) to TRBJ2-1; 13 nucleotides align to TRBD2. This CDR3 is 18 amino acids long. The germline gives CDR1 LGHDT, CDR2 YNNKEL (reference sequence). The V and J ends lost 1 base and 2 bases, in that order; junction bases with no gene match: 5. The CDR3 bases are TGTGCCAGCAGCCAAGGACTAGCGGGGGGCCTCCCCTACAATGAGCAGTTCTTC. It specifies CASSQGLAGGLPYNEQFF.

The V call is TRBV5-1, the J call TRBJ2-4, with 7 bases identical to TRBD2. Germline V gene sequence: CDR1 SGHRS, CDR2 YFSETQ. V lost 4 bases, J lost 0 bases, and 4 bases stayed unmatched. CDR3 length equals 15 residues. CDR3 nucleotides: TGCGCCAGCAGCCAACCGGGGGGAGCCAAAAACATTCAGTACTTC. As protein: CASSQPGGAKNIQYF.

V and J are TRBV19 and TRBJ2-1, with 7 bases fitting TRBD2. V lost 5 bases and J lost 4; bases outside the gene matches: 8. Germline CDR1 is LNHDA and CDR2 is SQIVND (reference sequence). The CDR3 is 15 amino acids. The CDR3 nucleotides are TGTGCCAGTAGTCTCCTAGCGGATCATTACAATGAGCAGTTCTTC. Encoded protein: CASSLLADHYNEQFF.

The chain links TRBV19 to TRBJ2-4; 12 nucleotides agree with TRBD2. There are 14 residues in the CDR3. The germline V gene has CDR1 LNHDA and CDR2 SQIVND (reference sequence). Germline trimming cut 8 bases from V and 7 bases from J; bases unmatched to any gene: 6. As DNA, the CDR3 is TGTGCCAGTTCACCTAGCGGGGGGGCGAACATTCAGTACTTC. Protein sequence: CASSPSGGANIQYF. Filled out from reference TRBV19 and TRBJ2-4, the complete variable domain reads DGGITQSPKYLFRKEGQNVTLSCEQNLNHDAMYWYRQDPGQGLRLIYYSQIVNDFQKGDIAEGYSVSREKKESFPLTVTSAQKNPTAFYLCASSPSGGANIQYFGAGTRLSVL.

Only one count was recorded for this clone. The chain joins TRBV10-3 to TRBJ2-7; TRBD1 is a possible D gene (5 bases). Between the trimmed V and J ends, which lost 6 bases and 0 bases, there was a span of 9 bases. Per germline, CDR1 ENHRY and CDR2 SYGVKD. The CDR3 is made up of 13 amino acids. The CDR3 protein is CAIRGLSSYEQYF. The DNA for the CDR3 is TGTGCCATCAGGGGGCTTAGCTCCTACGAGCAGTACTTC.

This rearrangement joins TRBV6-1 to TRBJ1-2; 7 bases are shared with TRBD1. CDR1 and CDR2 (germline): MNHNS, SASEGT. With 1 base clipped from V and 2 bases from J, the junction kept 4 bases outside the gene matches. This CDR3 spans 15 amino acids. The DNA of the CDR3 is TGTGCCAGCAGTGAAGGGACAGGTGGAAACTATGGCTACACCTTC. Translation gives CASSEGTGGNYGYTF.

This chain connects TRBV12-3 or TRBV12-4 to TRBJ1-1; tentatively, D is TRBD1 (6 bases). The CDR3 extends over 12 amino acids. Trimming pared 2 bases from V and 5 bases from J, leaving 6 bases between. The CDR3 DNA reads TGTGCCAGCAGTTTAAGGGGGACTGAAGCTTTCTTT. This sequence encodes CASSLRGTEAFF.

This chain joins TRBV6-1 and TRBJ1-2, with D uncertain. Germline V lookup: CDR1 MNHNS, CDR2 SASEGT. The CDR3 has 14 amino acids. The germline V and J ends were trimmed by 2 bases and 6 bases, with 13 bases remaining between them. CDR3 residues: CASSESAGWDGYTF. CDR3 bases: TGTGCCAGCAGTGAATCAGCCGGGTGGGATGGCTACACCTTC.

The chain carries TRBV2 and TRBJ2-3; 15 positions agree with TRBD2. J was trimmed by 3 bases and V by 4 bases; bases with no gene match: 8. Germline CDR1 is SNHLY and CDR2 is FYNNEI. This CDR3 region has 18 residues. CDR3 sequence (DNA): TGTGCCAGCAGTGGGACTAGCGGGGGGGCCTCTCCGACAGATACGCAGTATTTT. Amino acid sequence: CASSGTSGGASPTDTQYF.

V and J are TRBV12-3 or TRBV12-4 and TRBJ1-1, with D possibly matching TRBD1 (5 bases). This CDR3 contains 13 residues. V was pared by 5 bases and J by 5 bases, with 12 bases between. CDR3 nucleotides: TGTGCCAGCAGTCAAGGGACTAGTACTGAAGCTTTCTTT. This gives the protein CASSQGTSTEAFF.

This chain uses TRBV7-8 with TRBJ2-5, with 9 bases identical to TRBD2. The length of the CDR3 is 17 residues. Germline trimming cut 1 base from V and 5 bases from J; bases unmatched to any gene: 11. Germline V CDR1 and CDR2: SGHVS, FQNEAQ. This CDR3 is CASSLVGTSRLGETQYF. CDR3 DNA sequence: TGTGCCAGCAGCTTAGTCGGGACTAGCAGGCTGGGTGAGACCCAGTACTTC.

This clone appeared once. The chain links TRBV29-1 to TRBJ2-5; 11 bases are a match to TRBD2. This CDR3 contains 13 residues. CDR1 and CDR2 (germline): SQVTM, ANQGSEA. The ends lost 6 bases at V and 5 bases at J; junction bases unmatched: 5. This chain's CDR3 is CSVASGGRETQYF. Here the CDR3 DNA reads TGCAGCGTCGCTAGCGGGGGGCGTGAGACCCAGTACTTC.

The chain recombines TRBV5-1 with TRBJ2-2; D is perhaps TRBD1 (6 bases). Trimming cost V 3 bases and J 4 bases, with 10 bases left between them. CDR1 and CDR2 (germline): SGHRS, YFSETQ. There are 14 residues in the CDR3. The CDR3 DNA reads as TGCGCCAGCAGCTGGGACACCTCCACCGGGGAGCTGTTTTTT. This codes for CASSWDTSTGELFF.

The rearrangement links TRBV27 to TRBJ2-5; 12 nucleotides line up with TRBD2. The junction had 10 bases not matched to a gene; V was cut back by 6 bases and J by 8 bases. The CDR3 is 15 amino acids. Germline CDR1 is MNHEY and CDR2 is SMNVEV (reference sequence). The CDR3 coding sequence is TGTGCCAGCAGCCCAGGACTAGCGGGGTCGGACACCCAGTACTTC. It is translated as CASSPGLAGSDTQYF.

This clone is a singleton in its sample. The chain employs TRBV2 and TRBJ1-2; the match to TRBD1 covers 12 bases. With V trimmed by 5 bases and J by 1 base, 5 bases remained unmatched. The CDR3 loop spans 16 amino acids. The germline gives CDR1 SNHLY, CDR2 FYNNEI. In nucleotides, the CDR3 is TGTGCCAGCAGTCGAGGGACAGGGGGCGATAACTATGGCTACACCTTC. This codes for CASSRGTGGDNYGYTF.

The chain uses TRBV7-6 and TRBJ1-1; TRBD1 is a possible D gene (5 bases). The germline CDR1 and CDR2 sequences are SGHVS and FNYEAQ. The V end lost 5 bases, the J end lost 0 bases, and 16 bases lay between the germline ends. The CDR3 is 16 amino acids. The CDR3 sequence: CASSPASGRVNTEAFF. The CDR3 region has the DNA TGTGCCAGCAGCCCAGCTTCGGGCAGGGTGAACACTGAAGCTTTCTTT.